Below, 15 T cell receptor beta chains from the same sample are listed, as sequenced in a study of T cell responses to AZD1222 COVID-19 vaccine. Repertoires were generated with immunoSEQ multiplex PCR, while TCRdb's copy carries only in-frame clones and drops some. The data show 250,000 to 300,000 clones, about 94% seen once. This specimen consisted of peripheral blood, obtained 28 days after the second AZD1222 dose. These receptors were obtained from an adult who received the AZD1222 COVID-19 vaccine.

CDR3 nucleotides: TGTGCCAGCAGTAGAGAGGACAGAGCCTACGAGCAGTACTTC. It encodes CASSREDRAYEQYF. The chain combines TRBV27 with TRBJ2-7; D is perhaps TRBD1 (6 bases). The CDR3 consists of 14 residues. Germline V lookup: CDR1 MNHEY, CDR2 SMNVEV (reference sequence). Trimming cost V 5 bases and J 2 bases, with 13 bases left between them.

V gene TRBV5-8 combines with J gene TRBJ1-5; D is perhaps TRBD1 (5 bases). The germline V and J ends were trimmed by 6 bases and 5 bases, with 18 bases remaining between them. Germline-derived CDR1 and CDR2 are SGHTS and YDEGEE. This CDR3 spans 15 amino acids. CDR3 sequence (DNA): TGTGCCAGCACCGACCTCGGGGCGCAGGATCAGCCCCAGCATTTT. Amino acid sequence: CASTDLGAQDQPQHF. The full variable domain, with the rest looked up from reference TRBV5-8 and TRBJ1-5, is EAGVTQSPTHLIKTRGQQATLRCSPISGHTSVYWYQQALGLGLQFLLWYDEGEERNRGNFPPRFSGRQFPNYSSELNVNALELEDSALYLCASTDLGAQDQPQHFGDGTRLSIL.

This clone has just one count. At the DNA level, this CDR3 is encoded by other sequences in the same sample as well. This sequence joins TRBV3-1 (or the pseudogene TRBV3-2) and TRBJ2-1; D gene unclear. The length of the CDR3 is 11 residues. Trimming pared 6 bases from V and 1 base from J, leaving 1 base between. Per germline, CDR1 LGHDT and CDR2 YNNKEL (reference sequence). The CDR3: CASSSYNEQFF. The DNA of the CDR3 is TGTGCCAGCAGTTCCTACAATGAGCAGTTCTTC.

The V and J genes are TRBV28 and TRBJ2-7; D is uncertain. Trimming pared 5 bases from V and 2 bases from J, leaving 13 bases between. Germline CDR1 MDHEN, CDR2 SYDVKM. CDR3 length equals 14 residues. In DNA form, the CDR3 reads TGTGCCAGCAGTCCATGGGCCGGAGCCTACGAGCAGTACTTC. It translates to CASSPWAGAYEQYF. The whole variable domain, filled in from reference TRBV28 and TRBJ2-7, reads DVKVTQSSRYLVKRTGEKVFLECVQDMDHENMFWYRQDPGLGLRLIYFSYDVKMKEKGDIPEGYSVSREKKERFSLILESASTNQTSMYLCASSPWAGAYEQYFGPGTRLTVT.

The chain has TRBV30 and TRBJ1-1; the D is unclear. The V gene's germline CDR1 is GTSNPN and CDR2 SVGIG (reference sequence). CDR3 size: 11 residues. Between the trimmed V and J ends, which lost 0 bases and 8 bases, there was a span of 7 bases. The CDR3 DNA reads as TGTGCCTGGAGTGTCAGGTCAGAAGCTTTCTTT. This gives the protein CAWSVRSEAFF.

This chain uses TRBV24-1 with TRBJ1-5; no clear D gene. This CDR3 is 12 amino acids long. Trimming removed 3 bases at V and 9 bases at J, with 8 bases between. Germline V gene data show CDR1 as KGHDR and CDR2 as SFDVKD. The CDR3 DNA reads TGTGCCACCAGTGATCCAGCGGGGCCCCAGCATTTT. The encoded protein is CATSDPAGPQHF.

J is TRBJ1-2 and V is TRBV19, with D possibly matching TRBD1 (5 bases). The CDR3 is 14 amino acids. Trimming cost V 2 bases and J 5 bases, with 12 bases left between them. From germline, CDR1 is LNHDA and CDR2 SQIVND (reference sequence). CDR3 residues: CASSIRGEGYGYTF. In DNA, the CDR3 is TGTGCCAGTAGTATAAGGGGCGAAGGTTATGGCTACACCTTC.

Only one count was recorded for this clone. Other DNA sequences in this sample translate to the same CDR3. The chain employs TRBV3-1 (or the pseudogene TRBV3-2) and TRBJ1-1; possible D gene TRBD1, 5 bases. Germline V gene data show CDR1 as LGHDT and CDR2 as YNNKEL (reference sequence). The CDR3 contains 13 residues. V lost 4 bases to trimming and J lost 5 bases, with 11 bases between them. The CDR3 reads CASSRTGSTEAFF. CDR3 nucleotides: TGTGCCAGCAGCCGAACAGGTTCAACTGAAGCTTTCTTT.

For the CDR3, the DNA is TGCGCCAGCAGCTTGGTATACGGGAACGAAGCTTTCTTT. This sequence encodes CASSLVYGNEAFF. V and J are TRBV5-1 and TRBJ1-1; D gene unclear. Germline V gene data show CDR1 as SGHRS and CDR2 as YFSETQ. The CDR3 is 13 residues long. Trimming took off 0 bases at V and 8 bases at J, with 11 bases between the two ends.

This clone was found once. The chain couples TRBV7-3 to TRBJ2-1; D possibly uses TRBD1 or TRBD2 (6 bases each). Trimming took 0 bases from V and 0 from J, leaving 15 bases between them. The CDR3 consists of 18 residues. Germline CDR1 SGHTA, CDR2 FQGTGA. CDR3 bases: TGTGCCAGCAGCTTAACTCAGCCAGGGGACTTCTCCTACAATGAGCAGTTCTTC. It encodes CASSLTQPGDFSYNEQFF.

The gene calls are TRBV1 and TRBJ2-1; the D segment call TRBD2 is taken from the table without a DNA check. TRBV1 is annotated as a pseudogene. This CDR3 has 18 amino acids. The CDR3 region is CTSSQDPGSGGDYNEQFF. The CDR3 DNA reads TGCACCAGCAGCCAAGATCCGGGGAGCGGGGGCGATTACAATGAGCAGTTCTTC.

CDR3 in amino acids: CASSHGTLRGEAFF. The CDR3 DNA reads TGTGCCAGCAGCCACGGGACCCTCCGAGGGGAAGCTTTCTTT. The chain has TRBV7-2 and TRBJ1-1, with D maybe TRBD1 (5 bases). With 5 bases removed from V and 8 bases from J, the gap between germline ends came to 18 bases. Germline V gene sequence: CDR1 SGHTA, CDR2 FQGNSA. The CDR3 has 14 residues.

The chain couples TRBV5-1 to TRBJ1-4; 9 nucleotides match TRBD1. CDR1 and CDR2 from the germline V gene are SGHRS and YFSETQ. The CDR3 consists of 15 residues. The V segment lost 0 bases and the J segment 5 bases; nucleotides outside the gene matches: 2. CDR3 in amino acids: CASSLDGTGNEKLFF. The CDR3, as DNA: TGCGCCAGCAGCTTGGATGGGACAGGGAATGAAAAACTGTTTTTT.

J is TRBJ1-1 and V is TRBV6-2 or TRBV6-3, with D possibly TRBD1 on 6 matching bases. The length of the CDR3 is 14 residues. V was shortened by 0 bases and J by 10 bases, with 15 bases between the two germline ends. Germline V lookup: CDR1 MNHEY, CDR2 SVGEGT. The CDR3 reads CASSYSAGGLGAFF. Written as DNA, the CDR3 is TGTGCCAGCAGTTACTCCGCCGGGGGGCTGGGAGCTTTCTTT.

This clone was counted once. The chain employs TRBV9 and TRBJ2-2, with 13 nucleotides matching TRBD2. The V and J ends lost 0 bases and 2 bases, in that order; junction bases with no gene match: 4. The CDR3 extends over 18 amino acids. CDR1 is SGDLS, CDR2 YYNGEE, per germline. The CDR3 region is CASSVARLAGGNTGELFF. CDR3 DNA sequence: TGTGCCAGCAGCGTAGCTAGACTAGCGGGGGGAAACACCGGGGAGCTGTTTTTT.